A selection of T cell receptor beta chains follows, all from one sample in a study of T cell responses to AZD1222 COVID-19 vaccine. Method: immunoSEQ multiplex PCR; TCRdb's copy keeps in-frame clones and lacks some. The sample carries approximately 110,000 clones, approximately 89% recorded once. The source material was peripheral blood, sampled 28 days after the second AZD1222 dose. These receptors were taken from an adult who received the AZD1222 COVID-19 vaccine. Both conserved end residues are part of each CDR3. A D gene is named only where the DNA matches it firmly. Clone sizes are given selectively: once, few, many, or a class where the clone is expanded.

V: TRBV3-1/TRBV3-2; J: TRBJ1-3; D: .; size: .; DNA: TGTGCCAGCAGCCGGCCCTTTGTCGGTAGCTCTGGAAACACCATATATTTT; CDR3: CASSRPFVGSSGNTIYF
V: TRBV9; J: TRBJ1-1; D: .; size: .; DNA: TGTGCCAGCAGCGACTCTATGAACACTGAAGCTTTCTTT; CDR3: CASSDSMNTEAFF
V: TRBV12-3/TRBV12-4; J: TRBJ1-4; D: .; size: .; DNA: TGTGCCAGCAGTTTGAGTTCGGGCCAGGAGGTTTTT; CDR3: CASSLSSGQEVF
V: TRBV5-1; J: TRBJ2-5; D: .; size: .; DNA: TGCGCCAGCAGCTTGACCTCGTACCAAGAGACCCAGTACTTC; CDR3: CASSLTSYQETQYF
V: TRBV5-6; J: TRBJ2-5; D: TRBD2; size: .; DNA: TGTGCCAGCAGTCTTGAGACCCCTGGAGCGGGAGAAGAGACCCAGTACTTC; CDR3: CASSLETPGAGEETQYF
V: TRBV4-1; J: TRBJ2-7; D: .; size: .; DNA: TGCGCCAGCAGCCAAGATAACCCAGGCGACTACGAGCAGTACTTC; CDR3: CASSQDNPGDYEQYF
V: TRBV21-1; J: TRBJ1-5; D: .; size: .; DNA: TGTGCCAGCAGCAAAGACAGGGGGAGTTTTGGGTCCCAGCATTTT; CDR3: CASSKDRGSFGSQHF
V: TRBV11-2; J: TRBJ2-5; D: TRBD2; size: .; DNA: TGTGCCAGCAGCTTAGTTGCGGGGGGGCGGGGGACCCAGTACTTC; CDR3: CASSLVAGGRGTQYF
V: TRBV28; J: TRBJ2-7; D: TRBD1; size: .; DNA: TGTGCCAGCAGTTACAGGGGATACGAGCAGTACTTC; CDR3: CASSYRGYEQYF
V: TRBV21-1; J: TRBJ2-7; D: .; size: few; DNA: TGTGCCAGCAGCACACAGACGGAGAAGGACATGTTC; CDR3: CASSTQTEKDMF
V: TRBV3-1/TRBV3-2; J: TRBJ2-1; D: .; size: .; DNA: TGTGCCAGCAGCCAAGAGGGAAAATATTACAATGAGCAGTTCTTC; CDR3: CASSQEGKYYNEQFF
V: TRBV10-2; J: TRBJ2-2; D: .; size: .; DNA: TGCGCCAGCAGTGAGATCGTAGTTAGGCCCGGGGAGCTGTTTTTT; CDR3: CASSEIVVRPGELFF
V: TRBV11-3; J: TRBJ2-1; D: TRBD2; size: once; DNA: TGTGCCAGCAGCACACTAGCGGGGCACAATGAGCAGTTCTTC; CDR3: CASSTLAGHNEQFF
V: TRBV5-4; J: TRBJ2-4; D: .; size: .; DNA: TGTGCCAGCAGCTTGGCCGGAGATCTAGCCAAAAACATTCAGTACTTC; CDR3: CASSLAGDLAKNIQYF
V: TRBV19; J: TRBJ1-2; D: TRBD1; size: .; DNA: TGTGCCAGTAGGTCCACCGGGACAGGGTCCTATGGCTACACCTTC; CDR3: CASRSTGTGSYGYTF
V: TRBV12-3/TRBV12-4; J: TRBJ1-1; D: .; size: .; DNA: TGTGCCAGCAGTTTAGCAGGGGGCACTGAAGCTTTCTTT; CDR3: CASSLAGGTEAFF
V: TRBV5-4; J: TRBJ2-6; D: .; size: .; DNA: TGTGCCAGCAGCCTCCGGGCGCCTGGGGCCAACGTCCTGACTTTC; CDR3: CASSLRAPGANVLTF
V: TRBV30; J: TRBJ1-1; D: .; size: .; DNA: TGTGCCTGGGAACGTTTGAACACTGAAGCTTTCTTT; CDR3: CAWERLNTEAFF
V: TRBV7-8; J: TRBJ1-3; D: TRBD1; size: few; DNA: TGTGCCAGCAGCTTAGGACACCCGGGACAGGCTAACTCTGGAAACACCATATATTTT; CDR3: CASSLGHPGQANSGNTIYF
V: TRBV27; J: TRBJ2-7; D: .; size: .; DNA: TGTGCCAGCAGTTTAAAAGGGTACGAGCAGTACTTC; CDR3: CASSLKGYEQYF
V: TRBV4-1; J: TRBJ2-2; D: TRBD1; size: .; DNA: TGCGCCAGCAGTCGGGACAGCGCCACCGGGGAGCTGTTTTTT; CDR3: CASSRDSATGELFF
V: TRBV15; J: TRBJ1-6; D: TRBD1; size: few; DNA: TGTGCCACCAGCAGACAGACAGGGGTTCGTTCACCCCTCCACTTT; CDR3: CATSRQTGVRSPLHF
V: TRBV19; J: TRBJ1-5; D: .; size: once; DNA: TGTGCCAGTAGTATAGATTGGGCCGTAAATAGCAATCAGCCCCAGCATTTT; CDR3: CASSIDWAVNSNQPQHF
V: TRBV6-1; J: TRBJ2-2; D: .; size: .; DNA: TGTGCCAGCAGTGAAATGAGGATCGGGTCCGGGGAGCTGTTTTTT; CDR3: CASSEMRIGSGELFF